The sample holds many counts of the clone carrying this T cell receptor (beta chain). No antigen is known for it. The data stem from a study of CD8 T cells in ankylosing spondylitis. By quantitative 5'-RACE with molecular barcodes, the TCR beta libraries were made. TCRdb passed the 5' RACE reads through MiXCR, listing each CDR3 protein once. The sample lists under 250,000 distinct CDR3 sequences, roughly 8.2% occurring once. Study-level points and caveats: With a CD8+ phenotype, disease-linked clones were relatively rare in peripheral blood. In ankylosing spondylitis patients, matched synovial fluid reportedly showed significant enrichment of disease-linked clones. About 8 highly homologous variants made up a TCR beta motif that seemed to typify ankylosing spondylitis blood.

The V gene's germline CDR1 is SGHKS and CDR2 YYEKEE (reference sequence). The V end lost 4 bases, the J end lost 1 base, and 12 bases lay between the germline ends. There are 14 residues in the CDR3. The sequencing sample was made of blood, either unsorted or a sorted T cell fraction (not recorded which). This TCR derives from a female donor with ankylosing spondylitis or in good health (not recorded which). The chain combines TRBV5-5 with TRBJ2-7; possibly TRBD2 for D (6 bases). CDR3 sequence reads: CASSPGTFSYEQYF. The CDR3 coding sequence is TGTGCCAGCAGCCCCGGGACTTTTTCCTACGAGCAGTACTTC.